The clone carrying this T cell receptor beta chain was observed many times. Its antigen remains unidentified. Time point defined: persistent/refractory GD, antithyroid drugs over 5 years with positive TRAb. Isolated PBMC RNA provided the starting material for the TCR library. For TCR beta, libraries came from iRepertoire HTBI primers and Arm-PCR of CDR3 regions. MiXCR was run by TCRdb on the multiplex PCR reads, yielding one entry per CDR3 protein. Of hundreds of thousands of distinct CDR3 sequences detected, around 20% appear once; the ten largest clones hold roughly 29%. The entry originates in a study of regulatory T cells in long-lasting Graves disease. Study summary: The criterion for persistent Graves' disease was over 5 years of antithyroid drugs with positive TSH receptor antibodies.

Study findings and constraints: Exclusively peripheral blood, rather than thyroid tissue, was studied.

V dropped 2 bases and J dropped 3 bases, with 14 bases sitting between them. The CDR3 is made up of 15 amino acids. Sample: peripheral blood mononuclear cells (PBMCs), taken when the disease was refractory, from a patient treated with antithyroid drugs. The TCR sequence derives from a female donor with Graves disease. The chain links TRBV12-3 or TRBV12-4 to TRBJ2-7; D is unresolved. CDR3 in DNA: TGTGCCAGCAGTTTAAGTGGAAGCACCGTCTACGAGCAGTACTTC. Its translation is CASSLSGSTVYEQYF.